This is a list of T cell receptor beta chains from one sample in a study of glioma-infiltrating T cells after dendritic cell vaccination. Assay: immunoSEQ multiplex PCR; the TCRdb copy retains only in-frame clones and omits some. The repertoire has 65,000 to 80,000 clones, 81% of them found once; the top ten carry approximately 7.9%. This sample comprised blood, obtained before dendritic cell vaccination. The receptors stem from a human donor with glioblastoma. The CDR3 runs from the conserved cysteine through the conserved F or W. A D gene is named only where the DNA matches it firmly. Clone size is stated in some rows and not others, as once, few, many or a class when expanded.

clone_size: few; d_call: .; j_call: TRBJ2-5; v_call: TRBV2; cdr3_aa: CASSEIRTGTIQETQYF; cdr3_nt: TGTGCCAGCAGTGAGATAAGAACAGGGACGATCCAAGAGACCCAGTACTTC
clone_size: .; d_call: .; j_call: TRBJ2-2; v_call: TRBV9; cdr3_aa: CASSSSQEGKGGELFF; cdr3_nt: TGTGCCAGCAGCTCCTCACAGGAGGGGAAGGGCGGGGAGCTGTTTTTT
clone_size: .; d_call: .; j_call: TRBJ1-2; v_call: TRBV10-2; cdr3_aa: CASSESTTEEGYTF; cdr3_nt: TGCGCCAGCAGTGAGTCGACGACTGAAGAGGGCTACACCTTC
clone_size: .; d_call: .; j_call: TRBJ2-7; v_call: TRBV6-1; cdr3_aa: CASSLNRVQDEQYF; cdr3_nt: TGTGCCAGCAGCTTAAACAGGGTTCAGGACGAGCAGTACTTC
clone_size: .; d_call: .; j_call: TRBJ2-6; v_call: TRBV5-1; cdr3_aa: CASSLGGTEFSGANVLTF; cdr3_nt: TGCGCCAGCAGCTTGGGCGGGACAGAGTTTTCTGGGGCCAACGTCCTGACTTTC
clone_size: .; d_call: TRBD2; j_call: TRBJ2-2; v_call: TRBV11-2; cdr3_aa: CASSDLGGTNTGELFF; cdr3_nt: TGTGCCAGCAGCGATCTGGGGGGGACGAACACCGGGGAGCTGTTTTTT
clone_size: .; d_call: TRBD2; j_call: TRBJ2-1; v_call: TRBV6-5; cdr3_aa: CASSSHQRGGVNEQFF; cdr3_nt: TGTGCCAGCAGTTCCCACCAGCGGGGGGGCGTCAATGAGCAGTTCTTC
clone_size: .; d_call: TRBD1; j_call: TRBJ1-1; v_call: TRBV5-1; cdr3_aa: CASSSGQGGYTEAFF; cdr3_nt: TGCGCCAGCAGCTCGGGACAGGGTGGTTACACTGAAGCTTTCTTT
clone_size: .; d_call: TRBD2; j_call: TRBJ2-1; v_call: TRBV5-1; cdr3_aa: CASSLELAVVNNEQFF; cdr3_nt: TGCGCCAGCAGCTTGGAGCTAGCGGTCGTGAACAATGAGCAGTTCTTC
clone_size: .; d_call: .; j_call: TRBJ1-1; v_call: TRBV19; cdr3_aa: CASSTPVPEAFF; cdr3_nt: TGTGCCAGTAGTACCCCTGTCCCTGAAGCTTTCTTT
clone_size: .; d_call: .; j_call: TRBJ1-4; v_call: TRBV7-6; cdr3_aa: CASSLMRGAANEKLFF; cdr3_nt: TGTGCCAGCAGCTTAATGCGTGGAGCAGCTAATGAAAAACTGTTTTTT
clone_size: .; d_call: .; j_call: TRBJ1-1; v_call: TRBV7-2; cdr3_aa: CASSLAPWSEVSTEAFF; cdr3_nt: TGTGCCAGCAGCTTAGCGCCATGGTCTGAAGTGAGCACTGAAGCTTTCTTT
clone_size: few; d_call: TRBD2; j_call: TRBJ2-7; v_call: TRBV18; cdr3_aa: CASSAGTSGGPSYEQYF; cdr3_nt: TGTGCCAGCTCAGCCGGGACTAGCGGGGGGCCTTCCTACGAGCAGTACTTC
clone_size: few; d_call: .; j_call: TRBJ1-1; v_call: TRBV2; cdr3_aa: CASSEAGIWTEAFF; cdr3_nt: TGTGCCAGCAGTGAGGCAGGGATTTGGACTGAAGCTTTCTTT
clone_size: .; d_call: TRBD1; j_call: TRBJ2-2; v_call: TRBV5-4; cdr3_aa: CASSFPRGLQTGELFF; cdr3_nt: TGTGCCAGCAGCTTCCCCAGGGGGCTTCAGACCGGGGAGCTGTTTTTT
clone_size: .; d_call: TRBD1; j_call: TRBJ2-2; v_call: TRBV6-5; cdr3_aa: CASRRDSTGELFF; cdr3_nt: TGTGCCAGCAGAAGGGACAGCACCGGGGAGCTGTTTTTT
clone_size: .; d_call: TRBD2; j_call: TRBJ2-5; v_call: TRBV4-1; cdr3_aa: CASSQDMGLAGGNQETQYF; cdr3_nt: TGCGCCAGCAGCCAAGATATGGGACTAGCGGGGGGGAACCAAGAGACCCAGTACTTC
clone_size: .; d_call: TRBD1; j_call: TRBJ2-7; v_call: TRBV7-9; cdr3_aa: CASSVIRGQGSEQYF; cdr3_nt: TGTGCCAGCAGCGTCATAAGGGGACAGGGATCCGAGCAGTACTTC
clone_size: .; d_call: .; j_call: TRBJ2-5; v_call: TRBV5-1; cdr3_aa: CASSLGSTGRETQYF; cdr3_nt: TGCGCCAGCAGCTTGGGGTCGACAGGTAGAGAGACCCAGTACTTC
clone_size: .; d_call: TRBD1; j_call: TRBJ1-4; v_call: TRBV2; cdr3_aa: CASRPGQGSEKLFF; cdr3_nt: TGTGCCAGCAGGCCGGGACAGGGGAGTGAAAAACTGTTTTTT
clone_size: .; d_call: .; j_call: TRBJ1-1; v_call: TRBV18; cdr3_aa: CASSSLPRATEAFF; cdr3_nt: TGTGCCAGCTCATCGCTCCCGAGGGCTACTGAAGCTTTCTTT
clone_size: .; d_call: TRBD1; j_call: TRBJ2-2; v_call: TRBV7-2; cdr3_aa: CASSLPDRADTGELFF; cdr3_nt: TGTGCCAGCAGCTTACCGGACAGGGCGGACACCGGGGAGCTGTTTTTT
clone_size: .; d_call: .; j_call: TRBJ1-1; v_call: TRBV14; cdr3_aa: CASSQAGETEAFF; cdr3_nt: TGTGCCAGCAGCCAGGCAGGGGAAACTGAAGCTTTCTTT
clone_size: .; d_call: .; j_call: TRBJ1-3; v_call: TRBV7-2; cdr3_aa: CASSPQGISGNTIYF; cdr3_nt: TGTGCCAGCAGCCCCCAGGGGATCTCTGGAAACACCATATATTTT
clone_size: .; d_call: .; j_call: TRBJ1-1; v_call: TRBV18; cdr3_aa: CASSPLRGDGTEAFF; cdr3_nt: TGTGCCAGCTCACCCCTCAGGGGCGACGGCACTGAAGCTTTCTTT